These 16 T cell receptor beta chains were sequenced from one sample in a study of blood T cell repertoires in COVID-19. Libraries were prepared by immunoSEQ multiplex PCR; TCRdb keeps only in-frame clonotypes and omits some of them. The sample consists of some 250,000 clones, approximately 90% of them appearing once. Sequenced: PBMCs or T cells enriched from blood (not recorded which). These receptors were collected from a man aged 40-55 years who had recovered from COVID-19.

The CDR3 sequence is CASIAGTGFLCVLYEQYF. The DNA for the CDR3 is TGTGCCAGCATAGCCGGGACAGGGTTTTTGTGTGTTCTCTACGAGCAGTACTTC. The chain joins TRBV28 to TRBJ2-7, with 9 bases that match TRBD1. The V gene end was trimmed by 7 bases and the J gene end by 3 bases; junction bases not matched to a gene: 19. The CDR3 extends over 18 amino acids. From germline, CDR1 is MDHEN and CDR2 SYDVKM.

The rearrangement links TRBV7-9 to TRBJ2-7; D is unresolved. The V gene's germline CDR1 is SEHNR and CDR2 FQNEAQ (reference sequence). Trimming cost V 4 bases and J 9 bases, with 22 bases left between them. The CDR3 loop spans 15 amino acids. CDR3 DNA: TGTGCCAGCAGCTGGCCCTATGACACGGCCTACACGCAGTACTTC. Its protein is CASSWPYDTAYTQYF.

The chain is built from TRBV19 and TRBJ1-2; D perhaps matches TRBD1 (5 bases). Germline CDR1 LNHDA, CDR2 SQIVND (reference sequence). This CDR3 spans 15 amino acids. Trimming removed 6 bases at V and 4 bases at J, with 18 bases between. CDR3 residues: CASRKEGAGTYGYTF. The CDR3 bases are TGTGCCAGTAGGAAAGAAGGGGCAGGAACCTATGGCTACACCTTC. The variable domain in full, with the rest retrieved from reference TRBV19 and TRBJ1-2, is DGGITQSPKYLFRKEGQNVTLSCEQNLNHDAMYWYRQDPGQGLRLIYYSQIVNDFQKGDIAEGYSVSREKKESFPLTVTSAQKNPTAFYLCASRKEGAGTYGYTFGSGTRLTVV.

The chain couples TRBV9 to TRBJ2-7; a weak D match, TRBD2 (5 bases). Trimming stripped 0 bases from V and 3 bases from J, with 10 bases between. This CDR3 is 14 amino acids long. Per germline, CDR1 SGDLS and CDR2 YYNGEE. CDR3 residues: CASSVEGDLYEQYF. The CDR3 bases are TGTGCCAGCAGCGTAGAGGGAGATCTCTACGAGCAGTACTTC.

The table lists this clone with a count of one. The V and J genes are TRBV11-2 and TRBJ2-5, with 12 nucleotides matching TRBD1. Germline assignment: CDR1 SGHAT and CDR2 FQNNGV. V lost 2 bases, J lost 5 bases, and 6 bases stayed unmatched. The CDR3 sequence is 16 residues long. CDR3 coding DNA: TGTGCCAGCAGCTTAACCGGGACAGGGGGCCGCGAGACCCAGTACTTC. Protein: CASSLTGTGGRETQYF.

The chain employs TRBV6-2 or TRBV6-3 and TRBJ2-3, with TRBD2 matching 12 bases. Germline-derived CDR1 and CDR2 are MNHEY and SVGEGT. The CDR3 totals 15 residues. V shed 6 bases, J shed 6 bases, and the junction held 7 bases outside the gene matches. CDR3 nucleotide sequence: TGTGCCAGCAGCCTAGCGGGAGGGGGTGTGGATACGCAGTATTTT. This sequence encodes CASSLAGGGVDTQYF.

This clone was recorded only once. J is TRBJ1-1 and V is TRBV7-2; the match to TRBD1 covers 7 bases. Germline values: CDR1 SGHTA, CDR2 FQGNSA. The junction had 15 bases not matched to a gene; V was cut back by 5 bases and J by 0 bases. This CDR3 contains 18 residues. The CDR3 protein is CASSTRQGALPMNTEAFF. Here the CDR3 DNA reads TGTGCCAGCAGCACCCGACAGGGAGCACTACCCATGAACACTGAAGCTTTCTTT.

CDR3 bases: TGTGCCAGCAGTGAAGCGCGGACTAGCGGGAGCGAGCAGTACTTC. This sequence encodes CASSEARTSGSEQYF. The chain uses TRBV2 and TRBJ2-7, with 13 nucleotides matching TRBD2. The V gene end was trimmed by 0 bases and the J gene end by 6 bases; junction bases not matched to a gene: 2. The length of the CDR3 is 15 residues. Looked up from germline, CDR1 is SNHLY and CDR2 is FYNNEI.

In its sample, this clone was seen once. The rearrangement links TRBV19 to TRBJ2-1; the D gene is possibly TRBD1 (6 bases). The length of the CDR3 is 16 residues. Trimming removed 1 base from V and 4 bases from J, with 14 bases in between. In germline, CDR1 is LNHDA, CDR2 SQIVND (reference sequence). The CDR3 region has the DNA TGTGCCAGTAGTATAGCTGGGACAAGTAGTTACAATGAGCAGTTCTTC. This codes for CASSIAGTSSYNEQFF.

This clone was seen a single time. V usage is TRBV27 and J usage is TRBJ1-5; 11 bases match TRBD1. This CDR3 has 15 amino acids. Germline CDR1 and CDR2: MNHEY and SMNVEV (reference sequence). V was pared by 5 bases and J by 9 bases, with 9 bases of the junction left unmatched. This CDR3 reads CASSVDRGLDRPQHF. In DNA form, the CDR3 reads TGTGCCAGCAGTGTGGACAGGGGGCTCGATCGGCCCCAGCATTTT.

The J gene is TRBJ2-3, the V gene TRBV5-1; 10 bases match TRBD2. There are 16 residues in the CDR3. V shed 3 bases and J 1 base; nucleotides not matched to a gene: 5. CDR1 and CDR2 from the germline V gene are SGHRS and YFSETQ. The CDR3 region is CASSSLTSGGTDTQYF. The CDR3, as DNA: TGCGCCAGCAGCTCCCTTACTAGCGGGGGCACAGATACGCAGTATTTT.

The gene calls are TRBV18 and TRBJ2-3; 12 nucleotides match TRBD2. CDR3 length: 17 residues. Per germline, CDR1 KGHSH and CDR2 LQKENI. After removal of 3 bases from V and 0 bases from J, the junction contained 4 bases not matched to a gene. The CDR3 region is CASSPGLAGSSTDTQYF. The CDR3 nucleotides are TGTGCCAGCTCACCGGGACTAGCGGGTTCTAGCACAGATACGCAGTATTTT.

The chain recombines TRBV11-3 with TRBJ1-1, with unresolved D. The CDR3 sequence is 14 residues long. Germline CDR1 SGHNT, CDR2 YENEEA. V lost 7 bases and J 1 base, leaving 13 bases between the germline ends. CDR3 region: CASTSPGKNTEAFF. CDR3 coding DNA: TGTGCCAGCACCAGCCCGGGGAAGAACACTGAAGCTTTCTTT.

This clone was seen a single time. This chain uses TRBV11-3 with TRBJ1-4, with a weak D call TRBD1 (5 bases). The V gene lost 3 bases and the J gene lost 8 bases, with 13 bases spanning the gap. CDR3 length: 14 amino acids. Germline V gene sequence: CDR1 SGHNT, CDR2 YENEEA. This chain's CDR3 is CASSFGARGEKLFF. The CDR3 nucleotides read TGTGCCAGCAGCTTCGGGGCTCGGGGGGAAAAACTGTTTTTT.

The rearrangement joins TRBV7-2 to TRBJ1-3; D perhaps matches TRBD1 (6 bases). The V end was cut by 5 bases, the J end by 4 bases, with 18 bases between. There are 16 residues in the CDR3. CDR1 is SGHTA and CDR2 is FQGNSA in the germline V gene. The CDR3 DNA follows: TGTGCCAGCAGCCTCCAAACCGGGACAACAGGAAACACCATATATTTT. Protein sequence: CASSLQTGTTGNTIYF.

This chain joins TRBV30 and TRBJ1-5; 10 bases map to TRBD1. Trimming at V came to 2 bases and at J to 6 bases, leaving 4 bases not matched to a gene. Germline loops: CDR1 GTSNPN, CDR2 SVGIG (reference sequence). The CDR3 spans 14 residues. The DNA for the CDR3 is TGTGCCTGGAGTCCCGGGACAGGGGTTCAGCCCCAGCATTTT. Translation: CAWSPGTGVQPQHF. The full variable domain, with the rest looked up from reference TRBV30 and TRBJ1-5, is SQTIHQWPATLVQPVGSPLSLECTVEGTSNPNLYWYRQAAGRGLQLLFYSVGIGQISSEVPQNLSASRPQDRQFILSSKKLLLSDSGFYLCAWSPGTGVQPQHFGDGTRLSIL.